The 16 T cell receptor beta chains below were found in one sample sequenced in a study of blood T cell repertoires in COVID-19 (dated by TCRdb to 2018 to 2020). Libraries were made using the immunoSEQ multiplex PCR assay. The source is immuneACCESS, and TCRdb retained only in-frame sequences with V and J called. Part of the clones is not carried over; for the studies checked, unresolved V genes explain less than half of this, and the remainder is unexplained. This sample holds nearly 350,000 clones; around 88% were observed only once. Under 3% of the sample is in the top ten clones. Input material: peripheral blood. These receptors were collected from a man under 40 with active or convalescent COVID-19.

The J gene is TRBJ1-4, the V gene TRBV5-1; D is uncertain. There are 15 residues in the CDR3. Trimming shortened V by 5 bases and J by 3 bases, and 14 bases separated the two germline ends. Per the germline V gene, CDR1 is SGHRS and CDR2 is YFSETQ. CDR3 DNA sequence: TGCGCCAGCAGGAGAGATGGCGCGGCTAATGAAAAACTGTTTTTT. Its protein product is CASRRDGAANEKLFF.

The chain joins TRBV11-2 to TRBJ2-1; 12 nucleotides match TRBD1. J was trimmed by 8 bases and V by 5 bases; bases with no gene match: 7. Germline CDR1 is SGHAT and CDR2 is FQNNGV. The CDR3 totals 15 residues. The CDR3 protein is CASSQTGTGGDEQFF. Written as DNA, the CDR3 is TGTGCCAGCAGCCAAACCGGGACAGGGGGCGATGAGCAGTTCTTC.

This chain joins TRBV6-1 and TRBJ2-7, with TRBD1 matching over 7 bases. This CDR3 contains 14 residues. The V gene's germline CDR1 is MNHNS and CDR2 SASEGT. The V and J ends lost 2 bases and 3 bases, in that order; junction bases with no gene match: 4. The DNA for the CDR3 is TGTGCCAGCAGTGAATGGGGACAGTACTACGAGCAGTACTTC. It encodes CASSEWGQYYEQYF.

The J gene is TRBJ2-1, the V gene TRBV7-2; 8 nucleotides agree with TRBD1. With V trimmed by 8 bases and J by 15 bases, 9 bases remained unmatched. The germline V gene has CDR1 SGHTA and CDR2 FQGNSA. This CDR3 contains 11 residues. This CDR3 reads CASGYTGGLFF. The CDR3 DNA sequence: TGTGCCAGCGGATACACAGGGGGACTGTTCTTC.

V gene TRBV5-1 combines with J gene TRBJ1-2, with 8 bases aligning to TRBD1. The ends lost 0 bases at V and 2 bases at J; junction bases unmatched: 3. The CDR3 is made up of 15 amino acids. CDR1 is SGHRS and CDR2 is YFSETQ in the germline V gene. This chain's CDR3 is CASSLAGGKNYGYTF. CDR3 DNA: TGCGCCAGCAGCTTGGCAGGGGGCAAGAACTATGGCTACACCTTC.

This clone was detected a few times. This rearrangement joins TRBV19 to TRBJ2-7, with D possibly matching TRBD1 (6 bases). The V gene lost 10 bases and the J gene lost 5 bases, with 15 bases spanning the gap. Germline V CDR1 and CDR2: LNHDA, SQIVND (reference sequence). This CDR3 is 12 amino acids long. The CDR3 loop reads CATGAGRNEQYF. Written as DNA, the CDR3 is TGTGCCACAGGGGCCGGCAGGAACGAGCAGTACTTC.

The CDR3 here is CATSHPGNTEAFF. The CDR3 DNA reads TGTGCCACCAGCCACCCGGGGAACACTGAAGCTTTCTTT. The chain has TRBV24-1 and TRBJ1-1; D unclear. This CDR3 comprises 13 residues. With 7 bases removed from V and 1 base from J, the gap between germline ends came to 9 bases. Germline-derived CDR1 and CDR2 are KGHDR and SFDVKD.

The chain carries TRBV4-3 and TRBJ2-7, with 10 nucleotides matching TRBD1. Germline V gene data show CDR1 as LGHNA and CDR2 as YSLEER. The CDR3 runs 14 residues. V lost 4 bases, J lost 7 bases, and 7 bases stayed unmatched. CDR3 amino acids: CASSLRDRGGEQYF. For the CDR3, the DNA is TGCGCCAGCAGCCTCCGGGACAGGGGAGGGGAGCAGTACTTC.

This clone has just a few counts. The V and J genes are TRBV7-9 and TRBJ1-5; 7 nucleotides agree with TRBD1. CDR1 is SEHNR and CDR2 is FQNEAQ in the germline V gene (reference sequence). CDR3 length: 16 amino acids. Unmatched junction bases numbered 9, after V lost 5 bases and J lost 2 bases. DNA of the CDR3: TGTGCCAGCAGCCAGGGGGGTGCTATGGGCAATCAGCCCCAGCATTTT. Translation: CASSQGGAMGNQPQHF.

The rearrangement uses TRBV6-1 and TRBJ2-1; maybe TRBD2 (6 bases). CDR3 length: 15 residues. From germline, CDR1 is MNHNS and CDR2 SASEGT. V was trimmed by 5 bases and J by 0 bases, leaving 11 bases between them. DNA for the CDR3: TGTGCCAGCAGTCGGGAGCTGACCTCCTACAATGAGCAGTTCTTC. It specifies CASSRELTSYNEQFF.

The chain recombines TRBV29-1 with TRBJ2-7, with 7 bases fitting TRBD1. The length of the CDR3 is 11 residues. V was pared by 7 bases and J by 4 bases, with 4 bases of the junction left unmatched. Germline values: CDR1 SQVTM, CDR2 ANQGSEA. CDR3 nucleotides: TGCAGCGCCGGGGACAGATACGAGCAGTACTTC. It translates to CSAGDRYEQYF.

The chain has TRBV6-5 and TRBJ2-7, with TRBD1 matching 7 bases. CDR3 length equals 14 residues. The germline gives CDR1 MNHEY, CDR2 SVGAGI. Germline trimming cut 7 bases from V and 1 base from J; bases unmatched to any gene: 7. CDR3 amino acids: CASNNRGPSYEQYF. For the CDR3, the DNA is TGTGCCAGCAACAACAGGGGCCCTTCCTACGAGCAGTACTTC.

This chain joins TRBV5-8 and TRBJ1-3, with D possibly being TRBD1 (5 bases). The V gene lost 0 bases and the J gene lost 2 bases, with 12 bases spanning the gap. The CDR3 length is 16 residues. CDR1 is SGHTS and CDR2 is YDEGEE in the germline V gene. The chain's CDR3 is CASSLEAGIPGNTIYF. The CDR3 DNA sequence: TGTGCCAGCAGCTTGGAGGCAGGGATCCCTGGAAACACCATATATTTT.

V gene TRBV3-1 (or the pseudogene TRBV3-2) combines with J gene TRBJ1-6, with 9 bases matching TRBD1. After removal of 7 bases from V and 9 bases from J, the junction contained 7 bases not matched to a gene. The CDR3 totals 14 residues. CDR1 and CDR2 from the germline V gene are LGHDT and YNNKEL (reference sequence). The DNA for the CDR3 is TGTGCCAGCAAGGAACAGGGGGCTCTTTCACCCCTCCACTTT. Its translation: CASKEQGALSPLHF.

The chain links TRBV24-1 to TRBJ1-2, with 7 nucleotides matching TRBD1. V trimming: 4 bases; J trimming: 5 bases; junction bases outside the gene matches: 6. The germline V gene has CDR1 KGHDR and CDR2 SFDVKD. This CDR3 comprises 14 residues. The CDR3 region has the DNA TGTGCCACCAGTGACCCCGGGACAGTTTATGGCTACACCTTC. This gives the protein CATSDPGTVYGYTF.

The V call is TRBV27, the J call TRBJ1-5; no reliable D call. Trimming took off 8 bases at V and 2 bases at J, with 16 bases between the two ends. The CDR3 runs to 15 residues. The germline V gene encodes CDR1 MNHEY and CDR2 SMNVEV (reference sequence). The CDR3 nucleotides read TGTGCCAGCGGTAAGAGGGATTCGGGCAATCAGCCCCAGCATTTT. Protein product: CASGKRDSGNQPQHF.